Reported below is one TCR beta chain. What it binds is unknown. Splitting of each subset's genomic DNA was done evenly across several immunoSEQ plates. This table comes from immunoSEQ multiplex PCR, and its TCRdb copy is limited to in-frame clones, with some not included. The data hold about 2,200,000 clones, with 93% observed a single time. CDR1 SGHAT and CDR2 FQDESV come from the germline V gene (reference sequence). V shed 7 bases and J 5 bases; nucleotides not matched to a gene: 10. The CDR3 runs to 14 residues. CD8 cells regarded as naive lacked CD45RO, were positively chosen for CCR7, and omitted terminally differentiated effector memory CD45RA+ cells. This record belongs to a study of shared clonotypes between healthy human individuals. Study-wide results and limits: The low donor count limited represented genetic and exposure-history diversity. Between several donors, naive CD4 clonotypes were shared at a level of about 5.3%. Researchers found naive subsets generally carried larger estimated richness than memory subsets.

This receptor was taken from a man aged 18 to 35 in good health. Some clones in this sample may be carry-over from other donors' samples. The material sequenced was naive CD8+ T cells from PBMCs. The chain couples TRBV11-1 to TRBJ2-5; 7 bases match TRBD1. The CDR3 sequence is CASTPGTASETQYF. The CDR3 DNA sequence: TGTGCCAGCACCCCAGGGACAGCCAGCGAGACCCAGTACTTC.